Listed below are T cell receptor beta chains from one sample, sequenced in a study of T cell responses to AZD1222 COVID-19 vaccine. Sequenced by immunoSEQ multiplex PCR; TCRdb stores in-frame clones only, minus some. The sample shows about 150,000 clones, about nine tenths of them seen only once. This specimen was peripheral blood, taken 28 days after the second AZD1222 dose. These receptor sequences come from an adult who received the AZD1222 COVID-19 vaccine. Both conserved end residues are part of each CDR3.

TRBJ1-2 | TRBV27 | CASSLGLDREASYTF
TRBJ1-2 | TRBV20-1 | CSALEVGYTF
TRBJ2-7 | TRBV27 | CASSLGPSGEQYF
TRBJ1-4 | TRBV28 | CASSLDGAGNEKLFF
TRBJ1-5 | TRBV9 | CASSVGAEGYQPQHF
TRBJ1-6 | TRBV4-3 | CASSQGQGGSPLHF
TRBJ1-2 | TRBV2 | CASRLGEGDWAYGYTF
TRBJ1-2 | TRBV15 | CATSGESNYGYTF
TRBJ2-1 | TRBV11-3 | CASSWGAVNEQFF
TRBJ2-1 | TRBV4-3 | CASSHGGNRGLVSYNEQFF
TRBJ2-7 | TRBV3-1/TRBV3-2 | CASSQDSDEQYF
TRBJ1-3 | TRBV9 | CASSASHLGNTIYF
TRBJ2-5 | TRBV5-5 | CASSLPLLGYQETQYF
TRBJ2-7 | TRBV10-3 | CAISETGTELTYEQYF
TRBJ1-2 | TRBV6-1 | CASSEPGTEYGYTF
TRBJ2-7 | TRBV24-1 | CATSDSPGKQGVGEQYF
TRBJ2-7 | TRBV6-2/TRBV6-3 | CASSYSRRPEDYEQYF
TRBJ1-5 | TRBV9 | CASSYRGESNQPQHF
TRBJ1-2 | TRBV5-6 | CASSLVGGNYGYTF
TRBJ1-4 | TRBV2 | CASRGVGTNEKLFF
TRBJ1-1 | TRBV11-3 | CASSLDQGGSNMNTEAFF
TRBJ2-4 | TRBV5-1 | CASSLAGDNIQYF
TRBJ2-5 | TRBV4-1 | CASSGQLEETQYF
TRBJ1-6 | TRBV20-1 | CSASPLGRFNSPLHF
TRBJ2-2 | TRBV19 | CASSPGGELFF
TRBJ2-1 | TRBV7-9 | CASSSGQEQFF
TRBJ1-3 | TRBV7-9 | CASSLSPRDTIYF
TRBJ2-1 | TRBV27 | CASSLLDMSATNEQFF
TRBJ2-1 | TRBV5-1 | CASSLGLAGNYNEQFF
TRBJ2-7 | TRBV29-1 | CSVAVYSGRTNEQYF
TRBJ1-5 | TRBV6-6 | CASSSQLVQPQHF
TRBJ1-6 | TRBV4-2 | CASSQATGPNSPLHF
TRBJ1-2 | TRBV4-2 | CASSQGPGVDGYTF
TRBJ1-1 | TRBV10-1 | CASSESRQMNTEAFF
TRBJ2-7 | TRBV7-3 | CASAGEGYEQYF